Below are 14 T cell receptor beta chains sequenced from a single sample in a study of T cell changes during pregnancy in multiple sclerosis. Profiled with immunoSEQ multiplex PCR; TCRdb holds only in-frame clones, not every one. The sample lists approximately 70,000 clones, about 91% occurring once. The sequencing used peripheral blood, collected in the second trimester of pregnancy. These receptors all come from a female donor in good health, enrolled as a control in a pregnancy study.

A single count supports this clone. CDR3 bases: TGCAGCGTTGCAATAGGGCTAGCGAGCACAGATACGCAGTATTTT. Protein sequence: CSVAIGLASTDTQYF. V usage is TRBV29-1 and J usage is TRBJ2-3, with a weak D call TRBD2 (6 bases). CDR1 is SQVTM and CDR2 is ANQGSEA in the germline V gene. The CDR3 length is 15 residues. V gave up 4 bases and J gave up 0 bases, with 14 bases separating them.

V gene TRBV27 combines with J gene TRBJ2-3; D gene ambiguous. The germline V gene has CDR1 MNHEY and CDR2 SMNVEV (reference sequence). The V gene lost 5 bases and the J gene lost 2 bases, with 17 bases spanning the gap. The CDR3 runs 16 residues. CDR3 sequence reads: CASSVSHGASTDTQYF. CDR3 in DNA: TGTGCCAGCAGTGTTTCTCATGGAGCTTCCACAGATACGCAGTATTTT.

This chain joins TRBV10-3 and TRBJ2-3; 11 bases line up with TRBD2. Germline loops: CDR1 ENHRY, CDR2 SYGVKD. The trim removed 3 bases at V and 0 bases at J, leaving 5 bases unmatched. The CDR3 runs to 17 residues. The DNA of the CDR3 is TGTGCCATCAGTGAACTACTAGCGGGAGACAGCACAGATACGCAGTATTTT. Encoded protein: CAISELLAGDSTDTQYF.

CDR3 in DNA: TGCAGCGCTATTACTAGTTACACAGATACGCAGTATTTT. As protein: CSAITSYTDTQYF. J is TRBJ2-3 and V is TRBV29-1; TRBD2 is a possible D gene (5 bases). This CDR3 region has 13 residues. From germline, CDR1 is SQVTM and CDR2 ANQGSEA. V was cut by 7 bases and J by 2 bases, with 13 bases left in between.

This chain's CDR3 is CASSFDTTSTDTQYF. The CDR3 nucleotides are TGTGCCAGCAGTTTTGACACGACCTCCACAGATACGCAGTATTTT. The chain is built from TRBV27 and TRBJ2-3; D remains ambiguous. The CDR3 loop spans 15 amino acids. V lost 3 bases, J lost 2 bases, and 12 bases lay in between. Germline CDR1 reads MNHEY; CDR2 reads SMNVEV (reference sequence).

This CDR3 reads CASRQPGHPKNIQYF. The CDR3 DNA reads TGTGCCAGCAGACAGCCTGGACATCCCAAAAACATTCAGTACTTC. This chain joins TRBV11-2 and TRBJ2-4; a possible D gene is TRBD1 (5 bases). Germline values: CDR1 SGHAT, CDR2 FQNNGV. V was pared by 6 bases and J by 2 bases, with 14 bases between. The CDR3 has 15 amino acids. Variable domain in full (rest from reference TRBV11-2 and TRBJ2-4): EAGVAQSPRYKIIEKRQSVAFWCNPISGHATLYWYQQILGQGPKLLIQFQNNGVVDDSQLPKDRFSAERLKGVDSTLKIQPAKLEDSAVYLCASRQPGHPKNIQYFGAGTRLSVL.

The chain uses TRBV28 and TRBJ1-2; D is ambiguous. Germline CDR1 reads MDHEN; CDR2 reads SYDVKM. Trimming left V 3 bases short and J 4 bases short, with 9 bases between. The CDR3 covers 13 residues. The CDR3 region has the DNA TGTGCCAGCAGTTTCTCCGTCGTCTATGGCTACACCTTC. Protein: CASSFSVVYGYTF.

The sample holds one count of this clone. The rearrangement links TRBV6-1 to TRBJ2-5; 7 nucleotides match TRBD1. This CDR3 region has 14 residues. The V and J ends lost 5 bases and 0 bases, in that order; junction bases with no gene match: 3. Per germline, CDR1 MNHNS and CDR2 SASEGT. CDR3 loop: CASSPGTDQETQYF. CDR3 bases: TGTGCCAGCAGTCCTGGGACAGACCAAGAGACCCAGTACTTC.

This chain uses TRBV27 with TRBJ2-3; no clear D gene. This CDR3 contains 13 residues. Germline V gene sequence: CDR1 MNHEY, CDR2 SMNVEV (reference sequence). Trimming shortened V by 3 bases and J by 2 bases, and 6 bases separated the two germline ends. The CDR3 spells CASSLSITDTQYF. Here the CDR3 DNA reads TGTGCCAGCAGTTTGTCTATCACAGATACGCAGTATTTT.

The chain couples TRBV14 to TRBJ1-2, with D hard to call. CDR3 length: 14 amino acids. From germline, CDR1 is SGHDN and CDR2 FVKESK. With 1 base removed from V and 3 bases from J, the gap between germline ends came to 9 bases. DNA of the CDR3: TGTGCCAGCAGCCAAGGAGTTGGAGACTATGGCTACACCTTC. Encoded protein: CASSQGVGDYGYTF.

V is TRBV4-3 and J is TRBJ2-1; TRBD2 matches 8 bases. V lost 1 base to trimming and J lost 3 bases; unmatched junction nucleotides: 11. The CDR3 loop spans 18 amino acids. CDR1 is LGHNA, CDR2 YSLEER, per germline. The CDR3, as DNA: TGCGCCAGCAGCCAAGCTCTTACCGGGACTAGATTCTACAATGAGCAGTTCTTC. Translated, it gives CASSQALTGTRFYNEQFF.

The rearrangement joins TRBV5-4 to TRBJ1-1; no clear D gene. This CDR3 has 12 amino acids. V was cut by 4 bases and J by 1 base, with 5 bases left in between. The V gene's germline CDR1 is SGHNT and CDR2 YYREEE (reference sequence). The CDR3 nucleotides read TGTGCCAGCAGCACAGAGAACACTGAAGCTTTCTTT. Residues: CASSTENTEAFF.

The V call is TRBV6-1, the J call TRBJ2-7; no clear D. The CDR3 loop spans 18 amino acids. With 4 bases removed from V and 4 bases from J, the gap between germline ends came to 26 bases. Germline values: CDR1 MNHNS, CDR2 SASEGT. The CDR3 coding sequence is TGTGCCAGCAGTGTTCCGGTCTTGTCTCTGGCAGACAAGTACGAGCAGTACTTC. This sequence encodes CASSVPVLSLADKYEQYF.

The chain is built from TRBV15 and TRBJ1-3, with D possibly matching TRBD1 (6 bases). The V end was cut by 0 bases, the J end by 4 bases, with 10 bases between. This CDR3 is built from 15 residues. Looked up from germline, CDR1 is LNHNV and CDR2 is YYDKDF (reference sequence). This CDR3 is CATSRDRGTGNTIYF. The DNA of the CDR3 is TGTGCCACCAGCAGAGATCGAGGGACAGGAAACACCATATATTTT.